One and the same sample provided the 7 T cell receptor beta chains below, sequenced in a study of cytomegalovirus exposure and HLA in healthy donors. The PCR contained 60 Vbeta and 13 Jbeta primers. Some clones are missing from TCRdb's copy, which holds only in-frame ones; the method was immunoSEQ multiplex PCR. The sample yields some 110,000 clones, around 74% seen once. The sample taken for sequencing was PBMCs. All receptors derive from a man younger than 40 in good health and CMV-seropositive.

This clone was found once. The V and J genes are TRBV10-2 and TRBJ2-1; 9 bases line up with TRBD2. Germline assignment: CDR1 WSHSY and CDR2 SAAADI. The trim removed 5 bases at V and 0 bases at J, leaving 17 bases unmatched. The length of the CDR3 is 20 residues. The DNA for the CDR3 is TGCGCCAGCAGTCGAGGCTGGGCTAGCGGGACCAGTTTCTCCTACAATGAGCAGTTCTTC. Amino acids: CASSRGWASGTSFSYNEQFF.

The chain carries TRBV2 and TRBJ2-5, with D hard to call. CDR1 SNHLY and CDR2 FYNNEI come from the germline V gene. The CDR3 runs to 13 residues. Deletions cut 6 bases from V and 0 bases from J, with 8 bases between. The CDR3 region has the DNA TGTGCCAGCAGGGCGGAGTACCAAGAGACCCAGTACTTC. This translates into CASRAEYQETQYF.

The CDR3 protein is CSVTGEAPGELFF. CDR3 sequence (DNA): TGCAGCGTTACGGGGGAGGCCCCCGGGGAGCTGTTTTTT. V gene TRBV29-1 combines with J gene TRBJ2-2; D is possibly TRBD2 (6 bases). The germline gives CDR1 SQVTM, CDR2 ANQGSEA. V was clipped by 5 bases and J by 6 bases, with 13 bases between them. The CDR3 totals 13 residues.

CDR3 amino acids: CASSFAGVGTEAFF. In DNA form, the CDR3 reads TGCGCCAGCAGCTTTGCAGGGGTAGGCACTGAAGCTTTCTTT. The chain employs TRBV5-1 and TRBJ1-1; possible D gene TRBD1, 6 bases. This CDR3 spans 14 amino acids. The germline V gene has CDR1 SGHRS and CDR2 YFSETQ. Trimming pared 2 bases from V and 4 bases from J, leaving 12 bases between.

This clone was seen only once. The chain is built from TRBV6-1 and TRBJ2-4; 9 bases line up with TRBD2. Germline trimming cut 8 bases from V and 1 base from J; bases unmatched to any gene: 3. Germline V gene data show CDR1 as MNHNS and CDR2 as SASEGT. The CDR3 has 14 amino acids. The CDR3 DNA sequence: TGTGCCAGCGGGCTAGCGGGGGCCAAAAACATTCAGTACTTC. The encoded protein is CASGLAGAKNIQYF.

This chain uses TRBV10-2 with TRBJ2-5; 13 bases agree with TRBD2. CDR3 length equals 17 residues. The J segment lost 4 bases and the V segment lost 4 bases, leaving 9 bases of the junction unmatched. Germline CDR1 reads WSHSY; CDR2 reads SAAADI. This CDR3 is CASSVGLAGSSRETQYF. The CDR3 bases are TGCGCCAGCAGTGTGGGACTAGCGGGGAGTTCTAGAGAGACCCAGTACTTC.

CDR3 sequence reads: CASSVAPGVGYEQYF. Written as DNA, the CDR3 is TGTGCCAGCAGCGTAGCTCCGGGGGTCGGGTACGAGCAGTACTTC. This chain joins TRBV9 and TRBJ2-7, with D perhaps matching TRBD2 (6 bases). Between the trimmed V and J ends, which lost 0 bases and 4 bases, there was a span of 14 bases. CDR3 length: 15 residues. Per the germline V gene, CDR1 is SGDLS and CDR2 is YYNGEE. Combining the CDR3 with reference TRBV9 and TRBJ2-7 gives the whole variable domain DSGVTQTPKHLITATGQRVTLRCSPRSGDLSVYWYQQSLDQGLQFLIQYYNGEERAKGNILERFSAQQFPDLHSELNLSSLELGDSALYFCASSVAPGVGYEQYFGPGTRLTVT.